This T cell receptor (beta chain) derives from a study of patients and donors after allogeneic stem cell transplantation. MiXCR, applied by TCRdb to the RT-PCR reads, yields one record per CDR3 protein. The sample includes about 200,000 distinct CDR3 sequences, around 41% of them seen just once. The sample taken for sequencing was blood, either unsorted or a sorted T cell fraction (not recorded which). This sequence originates from a human donor who was either an allogeneic HSCT recipient or a stem cell or donor lymphocyte infusion donor (not recorded which). It is not recorded whose cells these are; they may come from a transplant donor.

CDR3 sequence: CSAREGEGQDTEAFF. Here the CDR3 DNA reads TGCAGCGCCCGTGAGGGGGAGGGACAGGACACTGAAGCTTTCTTT. The chain is built from TRBV29-1 and TRBJ1-1, with TRBD1 matching 8 bases. Germline trimming cut 7 bases from V and 3 bases from J; bases unmatched to any gene: 13. The CDR3 has 15 residues. Germline V lookup: CDR1 SQVTM, CDR2 ANQGSEA.